This T cell receptor beta chain originates from a study of T cells in localized non-small cell lung cancer. The J segment lost 5 bases and the V segment lost 3 bases, leaving 14 bases of the junction unmatched. This CDR3 spans 16 amino acids. Per germline, CDR1 SGHDT and CDR2 YYEEEE. Here immunoSEQ multiplex PCR was the method, and the copy in TCRdb shows in-frame clones only, minus some. Of 130,000 or so clones detected, 89% appear once; the ten largest clones hold around 1.7%. Points from the study as a whole: Sequencing was restricted to one tumor region; therefore, heterogeneity remains possible. Longer survival (overall) was linked to higher T cell density in blood. Uninvolved adjacent lung showed higher T cell clonality than tumor. Adjacent lung held a median 57 of the top 100 tumor clones.

Regarding this clone: The target antigen is unknown.

The chain is built from TRBV5-6 and TRBJ2-7; 7 nucleotides align to TRBD1. The source material was peripheral blood, sampled before any cancer treatment. This clonotype originated in a female donor at least 60 years old with stage I lung adenocarcinoma. The CDR3 region is CASSSTRRQGVHEQYF. The CDR3 bases are TGTGCCAGCAGCTCGACAAGGCGACAGGGCGTCCACGAGCAGTACTTC.